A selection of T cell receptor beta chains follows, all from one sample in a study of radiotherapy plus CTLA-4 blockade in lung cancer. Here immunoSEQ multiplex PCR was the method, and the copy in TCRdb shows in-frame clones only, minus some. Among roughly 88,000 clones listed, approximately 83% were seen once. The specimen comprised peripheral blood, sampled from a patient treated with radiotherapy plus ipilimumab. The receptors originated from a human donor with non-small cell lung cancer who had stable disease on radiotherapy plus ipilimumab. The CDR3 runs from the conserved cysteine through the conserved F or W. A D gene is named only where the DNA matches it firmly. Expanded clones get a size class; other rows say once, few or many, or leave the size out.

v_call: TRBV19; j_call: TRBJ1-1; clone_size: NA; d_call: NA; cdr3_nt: TGTGCCAGTAGTCCCCATGGGGTCATGAACACTGAAGCTTTCTTT; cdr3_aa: CASSPHGVMNTEAFF
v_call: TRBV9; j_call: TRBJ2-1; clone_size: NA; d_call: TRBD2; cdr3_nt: TGTGCCAGCAGCATCCCCCGCGCCCTTACTAGCGGGGACAGATTCAATGAGCAGTTCTTC; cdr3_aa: CASSIPRALTSGDRFNEQFF
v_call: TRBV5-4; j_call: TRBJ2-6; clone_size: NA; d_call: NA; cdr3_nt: TGTGCCAGCAGCTTGGCCCCTGGGGCCAACGTCCTGACTTTC; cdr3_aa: CASSLAPGANVLTF
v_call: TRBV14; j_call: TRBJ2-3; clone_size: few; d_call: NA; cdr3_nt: TGTGCCAGCAGCCAAGGAACTAGCCTAAGCACAGATACGCAGTATTTT; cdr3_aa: CASSQGTSLSTDTQYF
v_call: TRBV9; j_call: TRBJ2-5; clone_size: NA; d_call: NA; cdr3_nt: TGTGCCAGCAGCGTATGGGGAGCGCAAGAGACCCAGTACTTC; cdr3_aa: CASSVWGAQETQYF
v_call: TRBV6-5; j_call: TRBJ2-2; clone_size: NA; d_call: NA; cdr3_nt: TGTGCCATACGGAGGGCGAACACCGGGGAGCTGTTTTTT; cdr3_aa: CAIRRANTGELFF
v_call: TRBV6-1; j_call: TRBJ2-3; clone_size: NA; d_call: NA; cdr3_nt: TGTGCCAGCAGTGGACAGGCTAGCGGACCTTGGGATACGCAGTATTTT; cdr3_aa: CASSGQASGPWDTQYF
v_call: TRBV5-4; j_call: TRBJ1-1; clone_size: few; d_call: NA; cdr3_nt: TGTGCCAGCAGCTGGGGGAACCAGATAGTTGAAGCTTTCTTT; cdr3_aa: CASSWGNQIVEAFF
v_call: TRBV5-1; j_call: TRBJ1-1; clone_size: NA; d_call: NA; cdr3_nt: TGCGCCAGCAGCCTGGGGGGTTACGGGGCCACTGAAGCTTTCTTT; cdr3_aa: CASSLGGYGATEAFF
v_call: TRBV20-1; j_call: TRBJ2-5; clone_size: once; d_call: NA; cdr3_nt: TGCAGTGGGGCAGGGCAAGAGACCCAGTACTTC; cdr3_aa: CSGAGQETQYF
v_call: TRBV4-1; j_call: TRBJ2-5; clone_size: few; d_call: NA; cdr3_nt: TGCGCCAGCAGCCAAGAACACATGAAGTACCAAGAGACCCAGTACTTC; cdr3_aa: CASSQEHMKYQETQYF
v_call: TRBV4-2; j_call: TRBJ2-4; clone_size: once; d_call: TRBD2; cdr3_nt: TGTGCCAGCAGCCCCGGGCGGACTAGCGGGGCCATTCAGTACTTC; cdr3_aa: CASSPGRTSGAIQYF
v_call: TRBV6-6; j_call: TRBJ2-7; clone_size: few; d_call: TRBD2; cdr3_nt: TGTGCCAGCAGTTCGTCGACTAGCGGCCGCTACGAGCAGTACTTC; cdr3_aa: CASSSSTSGRYEQYF
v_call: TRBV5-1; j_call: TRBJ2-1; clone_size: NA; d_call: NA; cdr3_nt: TGCGCCAGCAGCCCCTTAGCGAGGAGCTCCTACAATGAGCAGTTCTTC; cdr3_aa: CASSPLARSSYNEQFF
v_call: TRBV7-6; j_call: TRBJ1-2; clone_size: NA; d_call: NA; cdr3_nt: TGTGCCAGCAGCTTAGGTAGTGGGAATGGCTACACCTTC; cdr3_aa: CASSLGSGNGYTF
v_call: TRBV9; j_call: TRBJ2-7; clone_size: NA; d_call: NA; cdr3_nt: TGTGCCAGCAGCGTTCGCGAGGGCGAGCAGTACTTC; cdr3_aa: CASSVREGEQYF
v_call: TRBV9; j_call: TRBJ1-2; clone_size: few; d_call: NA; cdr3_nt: TGTGCCAGCAGCGCCAGGGGCCACTATGGCTACACCTTC; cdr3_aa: CASSARGHYGYTF
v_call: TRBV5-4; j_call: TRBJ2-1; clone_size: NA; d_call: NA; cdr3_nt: TGTGCCAGCAGCTTGGACGGGGAGACACAGTTCTTC; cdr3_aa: CASSLDGETQFF
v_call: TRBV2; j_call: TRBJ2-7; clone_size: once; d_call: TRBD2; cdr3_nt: TGTGCCAGCAGTGAGGGGTTTCTAGCGGGAGGGACCTACGAGCAGTACTTC; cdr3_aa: CASSEGFLAGGTYEQYF
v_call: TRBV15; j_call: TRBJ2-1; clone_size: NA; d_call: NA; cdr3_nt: TGTGCCACCAGCGAGGGATTGCGGGGTGAGCAGTTCTTC; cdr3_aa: CATSEGLRGEQFF
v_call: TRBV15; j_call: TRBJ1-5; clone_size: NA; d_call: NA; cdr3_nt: TGTGCCACCAGCAGAGTTTTAGGTAGCAATCAGCCCCAGCATTTT; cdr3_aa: CATSRVLGSNQPQHF
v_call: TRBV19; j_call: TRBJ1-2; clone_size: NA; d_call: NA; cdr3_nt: TGTGCCAGTAGTTCCTTTGGGGACCGCATTGCCGGCTACACCTTC; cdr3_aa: CASSSFGDRIAGYTF
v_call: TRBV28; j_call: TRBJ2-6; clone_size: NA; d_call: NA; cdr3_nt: TGTGCCAGCAGTTCCCCCACTTTGGCGCACTCTGGGGCCAACGTCCTGACTTTC; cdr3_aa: CASSSPTLAHSGANVLTF
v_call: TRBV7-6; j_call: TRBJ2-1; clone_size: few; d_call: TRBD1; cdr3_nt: TGTGCCAGCAGCTTCCGGGACAGGGCCGGTAATGAGCAGTTCTTC; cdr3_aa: CASSFRDRAGNEQFF
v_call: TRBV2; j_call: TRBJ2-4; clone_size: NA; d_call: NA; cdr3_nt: TGTGCCAGCAGCCTACCGTCGGGGGAGGCCAAAAACATTCAGTACTTC; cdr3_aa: CASSLPSGEAKNIQYF
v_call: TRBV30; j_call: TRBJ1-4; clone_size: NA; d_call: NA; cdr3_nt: TGTGCCTGGTGTCATGACCGGGAGCTCGAAAAACTGTTTTTT; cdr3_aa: CAWCHDRELEKLFF
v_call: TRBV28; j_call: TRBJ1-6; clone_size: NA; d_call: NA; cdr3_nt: TGTGCCAGCAGTCAGGGCAATTCACCCCTCCACTTT; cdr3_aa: CASSQGNSPLHF
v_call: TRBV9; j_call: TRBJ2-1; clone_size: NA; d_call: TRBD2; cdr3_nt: TGTGCCAGCAGCGTAGGTAGCGGGAGTGGCTACAATGAGCAGTTCTTC; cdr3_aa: CASSVGSGSGYNEQFF
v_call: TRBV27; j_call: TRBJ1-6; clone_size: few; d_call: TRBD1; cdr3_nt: TGTGCCAGTTGGACAGGATCCTATAATTCACCCCTCCACTTT; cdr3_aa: CASWTGSYNSPLHF
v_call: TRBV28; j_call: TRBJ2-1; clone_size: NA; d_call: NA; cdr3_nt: TGTGCCAGCAGTTTCAGATGGAATGAGCAGTTCTTC; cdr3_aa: CASSFRWNEQFF
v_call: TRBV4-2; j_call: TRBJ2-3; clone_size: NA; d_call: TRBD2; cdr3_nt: TGTGCCAGCAGCCAAGATTATAGAGCGGGAGGCACAGATACGCAGTATTTT; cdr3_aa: CASSQDYRAGGTDTQYF
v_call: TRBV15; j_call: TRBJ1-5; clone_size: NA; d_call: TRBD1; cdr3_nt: TGTGCCACCAGCAGAGGGGACAGGACTCAGCCCCAGCATTTT; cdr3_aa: CATSRGDRTQPQHF
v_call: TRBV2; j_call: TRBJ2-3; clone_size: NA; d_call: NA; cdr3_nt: TGTGCCAGCAGTGACCTAACAGGGTCAGATACGCAGTATTTT; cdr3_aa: CASSDLTGSDTQYF
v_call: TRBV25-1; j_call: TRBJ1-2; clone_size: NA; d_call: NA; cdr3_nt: TGTGCCAGCACCAAGGGGCGCGAATGGGGCTACACCTTC; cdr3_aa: CASTKGREWGYTF